The 13 T cell receptor beta chains listed next were all sequenced from one sample in a study of shared T cell receptors in the human thymus. Repertoires were generated with immunoSEQ multiplex PCR, while TCRdb's copy carries only in-frame clones and drops some. Of roughly 700,000 clones listed, 85% to 90% were seen once; the top ten hold around 0.0099%. The same data also went into a second study, on human thymus T cells.

Sequencing used thymocytes. Source of these receptors: a boy under two years old with a congenital heart defect.

The chain employs TRBV5-1 and TRBJ1-1, with TRBD1 identical over 10 bases. Germline loops: CDR1 SGHRS, CDR2 YFSETQ. Germline trimming cut 0 bases from V and 4 bases from J; bases unmatched to any gene: 6. The CDR3 is 16 amino acids. The chain's CDR3 is CASSLADRGQGTEAFF. DNA for the CDR3: TGCGCCAGCAGCTTGGCAGACAGGGGGCAGGGCACTGAAGCTTTCTTT.

This sequence joins TRBV7-8 and TRBJ2-7; 7 positions match TRBD2. V shed 4 bases and J 7 bases; nucleotides not matched to a gene: 16. The germline gives CDR1 SGHVS, CDR2 FQNEAQ. The CDR3 length is 16 residues. The chain's CDR3 is CASSSRLGGRAWEQYF. In DNA form, the CDR3 reads TGTGCCAGCAGCTCGCGCCTTGGTGGGAGGGCCTGGGAGCAGTACTTC. Filled out from reference TRBV7-8 and TRBJ2-7, the complete variable domain reads GAGVSQSPRYKVAKRGQDVALRCDPISGHVSLFWYQQALGQGPEFLTYFQNEAQLDKSGLPSDRFFAERPEGSVSTLKIQRTQQEDSAVYLCASSSRLGGRAWEQYFGPGTRLTVT.

The rearrangement links TRBV7-9 to TRBJ2-7; maybe TRBD1 (5 bases). The CDR3 is made up of 14 amino acids. The germline V and J ends were trimmed by 1 base and 4 bases, with 11 bases remaining between them. Per germline, CDR1 SEHNR and CDR2 FQNEAQ (reference sequence). The CDR3 sequence is CASSLELGAYEQYF. Written as DNA, the CDR3 is TGTGCCAGCAGCTTAGAGCTAGGGGCTTACGAGCAGTACTTC.

This chain links TRBV6-1 with TRBJ2-1; 9 bases agree with TRBD1. Germline loops: CDR1 MNHNS, CDR2 SASEGT. The CDR3 spans 17 residues. The ends lost 2 bases at V and 6 bases at J; junction bases unmatched: 11. CDR3 bases: TGTGCCAGCAGTGAATACAGGGGGCTCATTTCGGGCAATGAGCAGTTCTTC. This encodes CASSEYRGLISGNEQFF.

V gene TRBV4-2 combines with J gene TRBJ2-6, with 7 positions matching TRBD1. J gave up 3 bases and V 10 bases, and 9 bases lay outside the gene matches. Per germline, CDR1 LGHNA and CDR2 YNFKEQ. The CDR3 has 15 residues. This chain's CDR3 is CATSEGGFGANVLTF. CDR3 bases: TGTGCCACTTCGGAAGGGGGCTTTGGGGCCAACGTCCTGACTTTC.

The chain has TRBV5-6 and TRBJ2-1; 8 bases agree with TRBD1. CDR1 is SGHDT and CDR2 is YYEEEE in the germline V gene. This CDR3 has 19 residues. Unmatched junction bases numbered 14, after V lost 1 base and J lost 2 bases. The CDR3: CASSLRPIPTGGPYNEQFF. The CDR3 region has the DNA TGTGCCAGCAGCTTGAGGCCGATCCCCACAGGGGGACCCTACAATGAGCAGTTCTTC. Looking up the rest from reference TRBV5-6 and TRBJ2-1 gives the full variable domain: DAGVTQSPTHLIKTRGQQVTLRCSPKSGHDTVSWYQQALGQGPQFIFQYYEEEERQRGNFPDRFSGHQFPNYSSELNVNALLLGDSALYLCASSLRPIPTGGPYNEQFFGPGTRLTVL.

This clone was seen once. The gene calls are TRBV29-1 and TRBJ2-5; 8 bases are shared with TRBD1. The J call is doubtful: the DNA matches TRBJ2-7 better. This CDR3 has 15 residues. Germline V gives CDR1 SQVTM, CDR2 ANQGSEA. The CDR3 protein is CSVEVGRDRSYEQYF. The CDR3 nucleotides are TGCAGCGTTGAAGTGGGTCGGGACAGGAGTTACGAGCAGTACTTC.

This rearrangement joins TRBV15 to TRBJ2-4; 13 nucleotides match TRBD2. The junction had 10 bases not matched to a gene; V was cut back by 5 bases and J by 9 bases. Germline V gene sequence: CDR1 LNHNV, CDR2 YYDKDF (reference sequence). The CDR3 consists of 16 residues. Here the CDR3 reads CATSDRGTSGIGIQYF. CDR3 nucleotide sequence: TGTGCCACCAGCGATAGAGGGACTAGCGGGATTGGCATTCAGTACTTC.

CDR3 in DNA: TGTGCCAGCAGCTTAGAAAACAGGAACACTGAAGCTTTCTTT. Amino acids: CASSLENRNTEAFF. The chain couples TRBV7-9 to TRBJ1-1; no firm D call. This CDR3 region has 14 residues. The ends were cut back, 1 base at V and 1 base at J, with 7 bases in the middle. CDR1 and CDR2 (germline): SEHNR, FQNEAQ (reference sequence).

The chain has TRBV14 and TRBJ2-7; 14 positions agree with TRBD2. Germline assignment: CDR1 SGHDN and CDR2 FVKESK. Trimming cost V 4 bases and J 6 bases; bases outside gene matches: 11. The CDR3 totals 17 residues. Here the CDR3 reads CASSLRLAGGELAEQYF. CDR3 sequence (DNA): TGTGCCAGCAGCCTGAGACTAGCGGGAGGGGAGCTGGCCGAGCAGTACTTC. The full variable domain, in which reference TRBV14 and TRBJ2-7 provide the parts outside the CDR3, is EAGVTQFPSHSVIEKGQTVTLRCDPISGHDNLYWYRRVMGKEIKFLLHFVKESKQDESGMPNNRFLAERTGGTYSTLKVQPAELEDSGVYFCASSLRLAGGELAEQYFGPGTRLTVT.

This clone was recorded a few times. This chain connects TRBV6-5 to TRBJ2-7, with TRBD1 as a possible D gene (6 bases). This CDR3 comprises 16 residues. Germline lookup yields CDR1 MNHEY and CDR2 SVGAGI. The V and J ends lost 1 base and 2 bases respectively, with 15 bases between them. The CDR3: CASSYWVSDSAYEQYF. In DNA, the CDR3 is TGTGCCAGCAGTTACTGGGTGTCGGACAGCGCCTACGAGCAGTACTTC.

This clone turned up a few times. Its ends do not fully match the called genes, so a read error is possible. The chain employs TRBV16 and TRBJ1-4; D gene uncertain. This CDR3 contains 15 residues. Germline CDR1 KGHSY, CDR2 FQNENV. The DNA for the CDR3 is TGTGCCAGCAGCCAATGGTCAGGTCCTAAGGAAAAACTGTTTTTT. Translating it yields CASSQWSGPKEKLFF.

This chain uses TRBV19 with TRBJ1-2; 9 bases line up with TRBD1. The CDR3 spans 16 residues. Germline-derived CDR1 and CDR2 are LNHDA and SQIVND (reference sequence). V gave up 4 bases and J gave up 1 base; unmatched junction bases: 7. CDR3 loop: CASSRRDRDLNYGYTF. CDR3 nucleotides: TGTGCCAGTAGTAGGAGGGACAGGGACCTTAACTATGGCTACACCTTC.